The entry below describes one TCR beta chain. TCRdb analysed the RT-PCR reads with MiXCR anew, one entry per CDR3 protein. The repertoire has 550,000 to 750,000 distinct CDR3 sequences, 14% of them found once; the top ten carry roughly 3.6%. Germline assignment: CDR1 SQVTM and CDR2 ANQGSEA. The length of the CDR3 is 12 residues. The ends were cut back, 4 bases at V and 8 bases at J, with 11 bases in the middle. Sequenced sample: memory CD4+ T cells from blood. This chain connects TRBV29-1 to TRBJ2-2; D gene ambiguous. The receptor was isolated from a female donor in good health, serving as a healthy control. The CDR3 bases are TGCAGCGTTGTTTGGGTTAGAGGGGAGCTGTTTTTT. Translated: CSVVWVRGELFF.